This passage covers 14 T cell receptor beta chains from one sample sequenced in a study of post-analysis software for immune sequencing data. Study results and limitations: Roughly 5 TRBV segments (TRBV5-6, TRBV5-1 and TRBV20-1 among them) occurred more frequently in patients than in controls.

Which antigens these TCRs recognize remains unknown. Unique molecular identifiers were present in the TCR beta cDNA libraries. Each CDR3 protein gets one entry after TCRdb re-called the PCR reads with MiXCR. The repertoire holds hundreds of thousands of distinct CDR3 sequences, with approximately 30% as singletons. Input material: blood. These receptor sequences come from a girl aged 5 to 17 with multiple sclerosis.

The chain links TRBV7-8 to TRBJ2-3; 12 positions match TRBD2. CDR3 length: 17 residues. V was pared by 5 bases and J by 1 base, with 7 bases of the junction left unmatched. Germline CDR1 is SGHVS and CDR2 is FQNEAQ. The CDR3 DNA reads TGTGCCAGCAGCGCCCGGACTAGCGGGACCCGCACAGATACGCAGTATTTT. This gives the protein CASSARTSGTRTDTQYF. Supplemented by reference TRBV7-8 and TRBJ2-3, the full variable domain reads GAGVSQSPRYKVAKRGQDVALRCDPISGHVSLFWYQQALGQGPEFLTYFQNEAQLDKSGLPSDRFFAERPEGSVSTLKIQRTQQEDSAVYLCASSARTSGTRTDTQYFGPGTRLTVL.

In its sample, this clonotype was seen a few times. The J gene is TRBJ1-2, the V gene TRBV3-1, with 7 bases fitting TRBD1. Germline trimming cut 1 base from V and 7 bases from J; bases unmatched to any gene: 3. The length of the CDR3 is 13 residues. Germline V gene sequence: CDR1 LGHDT, CDR2 YNNKEL (reference sequence). CDR3 region: CASSQATGLGYTF. The CDR3 coding sequence is TGTGCCAGCAGCCAAGCGACAGGGCTTGGCTACACCTTC.

The chain recombines TRBV4-3 with TRBJ1-2, with D perhaps matching TRBD1 (6 bases). The V end was cut by 1 base, the J end by 7 bases, with 19 bases between. The CDR3 length is 16 residues. Per the germline V gene, CDR1 is LGHNA and CDR2 is YSLEER. The DNA for the CDR3 is TGCGCCAGCAGCCAAGGGGGGTCGGGGGGCGCATTTGGCTACACCTTC. Translating it yields CASSQGGSGGAFGYTF.

This clonotype was seen a handful of times. V and J are TRBV9 and TRBJ1-2, with a possible D match to TRBD1 (5 bases). CDR3 size: 15 residues. CDR1 and CDR2 (germline): SGDLS, YYNGEE. V lost 0 bases to trimming and J lost 8 bases, with 17 bases between them. The CDR3 nucleotides read TGTGCCAGCAGCGTAGGTCTCTCTCGGGGGGACGGCTACACCTTC. Protein sequence: CASSVGLSRGDGYTF. Together with reference TRBV9 and TRBJ1-2, the CDR3 gives the full variable domain: DSGVTQTPKHLITATGQRVTLRCSPRSGDLSVYWYQQSLDQGLQFLIQYYNGEERAKGNILERFSAQQFPDLHSELNLSSLELGDSALYFCASSVGLSRGDGYTFGSGTRLTVV.

The chain carries TRBV28 and TRBJ1-2; 8 positions match TRBD1. Germline V gene lookup returns CDR1 MDHEN and CDR2 SYDVKM. After removal of 5 bases from V and 7 bases from J, the junction contained 12 bases not matched to a gene. The CDR3 loop spans 15 amino acids. The CDR3 spells CASSPGDRIVAGYTF. The CDR3 DNA follows: TGTGCCAGCAGTCCCGGGGACAGGATAGTAGCTGGCTACACCTTC.

This clonotype was counted between two and nine times. This chain connects TRBV9 to TRBJ2-5; no clear D. Germline lookup yields CDR1 SGDLS and CDR2 YYNGEE. The V end lost 0 bases, the J end lost 3 bases, and 9 bases lay between the germline ends. The CDR3 consists of 14 residues. The CDR3 sequence is CASSVAAGKETQYF. CDR3 nucleotides: TGTGCCAGCAGCGTAGCTGCCGGAAAAGAGACCCAGTACTTC.

V usage is TRBV12-3 or TRBV12-4 and J usage is TRBJ1-2; TRBD1 aligns across 7 bases. The junction had 10 bases not matched to a gene; V was cut back by 4 bases and J by 2 bases. This CDR3 spans 16 amino acids. CDR3 bases: TGTGCCAGCAGTTACTTACCGGGACAGAGAAACTATGGCTACACCTTC. It specifies CASSYLPGQRNYGYTF.

The genes are TRBV7-2 and TRBJ1-2; 11 bases line up with TRBD1. J gave up 7 bases and V 4 bases, and 8 bases lay outside the gene matches. CDR3 length: 15 residues. Germline lookup yields CDR1 SGHTA and CDR2 FQGNSA. The CDR3 coding sequence is TGTGCCAGCAGCTCTAAGGACAGGGGGCCTGGTGGCTACACCTTC. Its protein is CASSSKDRGPGGYTF.

A word on this clonotype: One end of the junction is discordant with germline, which a read error may explain. The V call is TRBV6-5, the J call TRBJ1-5; D is possibly TRBD1 (6 bases). The V gene's germline CDR1 is MNHEY and CDR2 SVGAGI. The CDR3 contains 16 residues. CDR3 sequence (DNA): TGTGCCGGCAGTTACTCGAGGTCAGGGGACGATCAGCCCCAGCATTTT. It is translated as CAGSYSRSGDDQPQHF.

The chain is built from TRBV5-1 and TRBJ1-5; 7 bases are a match to TRBD1. The CDR3 runs 16 residues. CDR1 SGHRS and CDR2 YFSETQ come from the germline V gene. Germline trimming cut 3 bases from V and 3 bases from J; bases unmatched to any gene: 9. CDR3 in amino acids: CASSSTDRRANQPQHF. The DNA for the CDR3 is TGCGCCAGCAGCTCTACGGACAGGAGGGCCAATCAGCCCCAGCATTTT.

The chain employs TRBV12-3 or TRBV12-4 and TRBJ1-2; TRBD1 aligns across 11 bases. The CDR3 sequence is 15 residues long. With V trimmed by 4 bases and J by 4 bases, 5 bases remained unmatched. CDR3 residues: CASSSRTGGVYGYTF. The CDR3 coding sequence is TGTGCCAGCAGTTCCCGGACAGGGGGCGTCTATGGCTACACCTTC.

This sequence joins TRBV18 and TRBJ2-3; 10 bases agree with TRBD2. J lost 4 bases, V lost 3 bases, and 7 bases had no gene match. Germline CDR1 KGHSH, CDR2 LQKENI. The CDR3 runs 16 residues. DNA of the CDR3: TGTGCCAGCTCACCGCGACTAGCGGGTGAGGCAGATACGCAGTATTTT. Translation gives CASSPRLAGEADTQYF.

This clonotype was found a few times. This rearrangement joins TRBV27 to TRBJ2-5; TRBD1 matches 10 bases. The length of the CDR3 is 15 residues. Germline V gene sequence: CDR1 MNHEY, CDR2 SMNVEV (reference sequence). V trimming: 3 bases; J trimming: 1 base; junction bases outside the gene matches: 2. CDR3 sequence: CASSFGQGGQETQYF. In nucleotides, the CDR3 is TGTGCCAGCAGTTTTGGACAGGGGGGCCAAGAGACCCAGTACTTC.

This clonotype was seen a handful of times. V and J are TRBV20-1 and TRBJ2-4, with 9 bases matching TRBD1. Germline trimming cut 0 bases from V and 2 bases from J; bases unmatched to any gene: 8. The germline V gene encodes CDR1 DFQATT and CDR2 SNEGSKA (reference sequence). CDR3 length: 17 amino acids. The CDR3 DNA follows: TGCAGTGCTAGAGAGGGACAGGGAATAACGTCCAAAAACATTCAGTACTTC. It codes for CSAREGQGITSKNIQYF.